This TCR beta chain was recovered during a study of CD8 T cells in Susac syndrome. cDNA came from about 0.46 to 1 ug RNA primed by random hexamers. TCRdb re-derived calls from the immunoSEQ multiplex PCR reads in MiXCR, one entry per CDR3 protein. The sample has approximately 130,000 distinct CDR3 sequences, around 91% seen once. Per germline, CDR1 SGDLS and CDR2 YYNGEE. This CDR3 is built from 13 residues. V was trimmed by 3 bases and J by 5 bases, leaving 9 bases between them. The TCR originated in a human donor with multiple sclerosis. The rearrangement joins TRBV9 to TRBJ1-3; D might be TRBD1 (5 bases). The material sequenced was CD8+ T cells from PBMCs. The CDR3 DNA sequence: TGTGCCAGCAGCGGGGACTGGAGAAACACCATATATTTT. Translating it yields CASSGDWRNTIYF.